This TCR beta chain comes out of a study of T cell repertoires in aging, cancer and after chemotherapy. Study at large: Repeat sampling of healthy donors over several months to years showed clear clonal overlap. Study-wide findings and caveats: No conclusions about immunological memory after chemotherapy can be drawn from the repertoire data.

Peripheral blood genomic DNA, not sorted cells or RNA, was the template. A note on this clonotype: Its matching antigen is unknown.

TRB rearrangements spanning V, D and J were amplified using mixed TRB-A/B primers. TCRdb analysed the multiplex PCR reads with MiXCR anew, one entry per CDR3 protein. The data hold approximately 10,000 distinct CDR3 sequences, with roughly 40% observed a single time. The V end was cut by 1 base, the J end by 2 bases, with 10 bases between. Germline CDR1 is DFQATT and CDR2 is SNEGSKA (reference sequence). The CDR3 runs to 14 residues. Sequenced material: blood. This chain uses TRBV20-1 with TRBJ2-3; D ambiguous. The sequence was collected from a human donor in good health. CDR3 nucleotide sequence: TGCAGTGCTAGAGCAGGCAGCCTCACAGATACGCAGTATTTT. The encoded protein is CSARAGSLTDTQYF.